The present TCR beta chain was sequenced within a study of T cell responses to AZD1222 COVID-19 vaccine. Study-level findings and limits: Spike-specific TCR breadth rose after two AZD1222 doses, and depth rose as well. Only 6 or 7 people who got AZD1222 tested seropositive at baseline. Possibly, clonal diversity was underestimated; donors were largely white British and included more females.

The V gene's germline CDR1 is KGHSH and CDR2 LQKENI. Between the trimmed V and J ends, which lost 2 bases and 4 bases, there was a span of 12 bases. This CDR3 is 15 amino acids long. Sequencing used immunoSEQ multiplex PCR; TCRdb keeps in-frame clones, though not all of them. The data hold 150,000 to 200,000 clones, with 85% to 90% observed a single time. This clone is a singleton in its sample. As yet, its antigen is unknown. V is TRBV18 and J is TRBJ2-1, with a possible D match to TRBD2 (6 bases). The sequence was collected from an adult in good health. The sequences come from peripheral blood, collected on day 0 of AZD1222 vaccination. The CDR3 DNA reads as TGTGCCAGCTCACCAACCCAGGGAGGTTACAATGAGCAGTTCTTC. Its protein product is CASSPTQGGYNEQFF.